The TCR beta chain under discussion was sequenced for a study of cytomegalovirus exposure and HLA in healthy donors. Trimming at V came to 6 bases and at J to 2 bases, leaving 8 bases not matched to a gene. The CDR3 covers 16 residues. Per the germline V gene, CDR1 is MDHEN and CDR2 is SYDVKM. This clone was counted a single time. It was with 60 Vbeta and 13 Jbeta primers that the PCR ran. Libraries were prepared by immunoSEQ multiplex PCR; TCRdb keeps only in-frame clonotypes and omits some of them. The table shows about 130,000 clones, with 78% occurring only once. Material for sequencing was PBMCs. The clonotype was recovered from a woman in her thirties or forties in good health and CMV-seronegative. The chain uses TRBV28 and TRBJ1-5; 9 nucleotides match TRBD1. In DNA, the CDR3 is TGTGCCAGCAGAGAAGGGACAGGGTTGGGCAATCAGCCCCAGCATTTT. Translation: CASREGTGLGNQPQHF.